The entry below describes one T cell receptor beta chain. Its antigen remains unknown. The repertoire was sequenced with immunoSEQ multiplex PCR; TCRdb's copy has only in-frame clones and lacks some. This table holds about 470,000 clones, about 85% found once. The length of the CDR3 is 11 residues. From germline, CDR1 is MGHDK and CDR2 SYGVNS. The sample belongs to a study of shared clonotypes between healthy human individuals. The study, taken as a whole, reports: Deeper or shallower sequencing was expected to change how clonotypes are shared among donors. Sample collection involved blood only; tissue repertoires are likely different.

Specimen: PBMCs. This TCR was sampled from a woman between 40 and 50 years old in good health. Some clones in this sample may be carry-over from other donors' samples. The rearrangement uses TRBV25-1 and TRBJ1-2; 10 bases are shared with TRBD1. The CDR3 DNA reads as TGTGACGGACAGGGGGTCTATGGCTACACCTTC. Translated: CDGQGVYGYTF.